This T cell receptor (beta chain) was observed in a study of blood T cells in healthy people across ages. A minimum of 6.5 million PBMCs was isolated per sample. A J-beta primer mix and a sample-barcoded 5' primer were used in a second PCR of roughly 7 to 12 cycles. The yield of each sample was at least 2.5 million CDR3-containing paired-end reads. TCRdb called the 5' RACE reads again in MiXCR, with one record for every CDR3 protein. The data show 600,000 or so distinct CDR3 sequences, with roughly 43% seen just once and around 23% held by the top ten. V shed 3 bases and J 4 bases; nucleotides not matched to a gene: 7. CDR3 length: 15 amino acids. CDR1 MDHEN and CDR2 SYDVKM come from the germline V gene.

The sequenced sample consisted of blood. The chain employs TRBV28 and TRBJ1-2, with 8 bases matching TRBD1. This clonotype was obtained from a man at least 80 years old in good health. CDR3: CASSFEDRDVYGYTF. The CDR3 DNA follows: TGTGCCAGCAGTTTCGAGGACAGGGATGTCTATGGCTACACCTTC.